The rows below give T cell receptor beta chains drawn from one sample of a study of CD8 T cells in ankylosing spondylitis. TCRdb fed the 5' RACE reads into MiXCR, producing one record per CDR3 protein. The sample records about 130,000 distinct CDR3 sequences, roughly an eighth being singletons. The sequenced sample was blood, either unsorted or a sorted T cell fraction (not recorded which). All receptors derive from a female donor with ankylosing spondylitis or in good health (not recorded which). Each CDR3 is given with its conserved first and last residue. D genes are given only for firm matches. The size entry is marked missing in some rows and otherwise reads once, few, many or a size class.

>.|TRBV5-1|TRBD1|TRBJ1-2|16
TGCGCCAGCAGCCGAGGGACAGGGGGGAGTAGCTATGGCTACACCTTC
CASSRGTGGSSYGYTF
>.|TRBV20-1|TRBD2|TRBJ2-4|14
TGCAGTGCCCACTCGGGGGGTACCAAAAACATTCAGTACTTC
CSAHSGGTKNIQYF
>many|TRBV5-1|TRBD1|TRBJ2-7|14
TGCGCCAGCAGCTTGGTCGGGACAGTCTACGAGCAGTACTTC
CASSLVGTVYEQYF
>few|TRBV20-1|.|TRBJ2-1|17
TGCAGTGCTAGAGATCACCACCGCTCCGGGGGCTACAATGAGCAGTTCTTC
CSARDHHRSGGYNEQFF
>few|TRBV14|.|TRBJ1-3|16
TGTGCCAGCAGCCCGCGCTTGGGAAATCTTGGAAACACCATATATTTT
CASSPRLGNLGNTIYF
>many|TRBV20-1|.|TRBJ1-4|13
TGCAGTGCTAGAGGAGGGGGGAGTGAAAAACTGTTTTTT
CSARGGGSEKLFF
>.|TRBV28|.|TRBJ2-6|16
TGTGCCAGCAGTTCCGCCGGGGTTTCTGGGGCCAACGTCCTGACTTTC
CASSSAGVSGANVLTF
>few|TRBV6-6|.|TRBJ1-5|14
TGTGCCAGCAGTTACTCATCCGGCAGACACCCCCAGCATTTT
CASSYSSGRHPQHF
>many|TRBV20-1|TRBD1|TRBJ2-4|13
TGCAGTGCTATTAAGGGGGCAGAGGACATTCAGTACTTC
CSAIKGAEDIQYF
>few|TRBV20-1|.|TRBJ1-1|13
TGCAGTGCCCCAGAGGCAGGCAACACTGAAGCTTTCTTT
CSAPEAGNTEAFF
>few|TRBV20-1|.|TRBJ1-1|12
TGCAGTGCCCCCAAAAGTTACACTGAAGCTTTCTTT
CSAPKSYTEAFF
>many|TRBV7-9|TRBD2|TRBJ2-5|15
TGTGCCAGCAGCTCGTGGACTAGCGGCTTCGAGACCCAGTACTTC
CASSSWTSGFETQYF
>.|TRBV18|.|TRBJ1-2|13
TGTGCCAGCTCTCCGGATGAGACAGTCGGCTACACCTTC
CASSPDETVGYTF
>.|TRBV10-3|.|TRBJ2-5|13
TGTGCCATCAGTGACGGCGGCCAAGAGACCCAGTACTTC
CAISDGGQETQYF
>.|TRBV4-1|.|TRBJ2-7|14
TGCGCCAGCAGCCAAGTCCCCTTAACCTACGAGCAGTACTTC
CASSQVPLTYEQYF
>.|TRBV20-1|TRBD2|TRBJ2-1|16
TGCAGTGCTAGCTCGCTAGCGGGAGAGCCCTACAATGAGCAGTTCTTC
CSASSLAGEPYNEQFF
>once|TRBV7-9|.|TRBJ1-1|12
TGTGCCAGCAGCGTCGGGGCGTATGAAGCTTTCTTT
CASSVGAYEAFF
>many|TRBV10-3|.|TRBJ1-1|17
TGTGCCATCAGTGACCCAAGGAGCAGGGCGGGGAACACTGAAGCTTTCTTT
CAISDPRSRAGNTEAFF
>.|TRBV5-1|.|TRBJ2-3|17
TGCGCCAGCAGCTTTAATGTCGTCGGGCGGTCAGGAGATACGCAGTATTTT
CASSFNVVGRSGDTQYF
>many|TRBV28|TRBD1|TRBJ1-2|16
TGTGCCAGCAGTTTATCAAATCCCGGACAGGGCGCCGGCTACACCTTC
CASSLSNPGQGAGYTF
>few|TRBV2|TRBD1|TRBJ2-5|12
TGTGCCAGCAGAGACAGGGGAGAGACCCAGTACTTC
CASRDRGETQYF
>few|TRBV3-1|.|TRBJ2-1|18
TGTGCCAGCAGCCAAAGCCCGAGGAGGGCTAGCGCTTACAATGAGCAGTTCTTC
CASSQSPRRASAYNEQFF
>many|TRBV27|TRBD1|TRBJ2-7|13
TGTGCCAGCAGTTTGTGGACAGGGAGTGAGCAGTACTTC
CASSLWTGSEQYF
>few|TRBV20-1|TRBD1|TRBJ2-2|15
TGCTGTGCTATCCGGGACAGGGCTAACACCGGGGAGCTGTTTTTT
CCAIRDRANTGELFF
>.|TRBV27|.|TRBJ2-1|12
TGTGCCAGCACCACTAGGGCCAATGAGCAGTTCTTC
CASTTRANEQFF
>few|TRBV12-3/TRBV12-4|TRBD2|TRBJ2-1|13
TGTGCCAGCACGGGGGGGTCAGGCAATGAGCAGTTCTTC
CASTGGSGNEQFF
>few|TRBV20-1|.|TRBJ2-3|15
TGCAGTGCTACACCTCCTGGGCCGGGCACAGATACGCAGTATTTT
CSATPPGPGTDTQYF
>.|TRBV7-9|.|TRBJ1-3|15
TGTGCCAGCAGCTTAACGAGTAATACTGGAAACACCATATATTTT
CASSLTSNTGNTIYF
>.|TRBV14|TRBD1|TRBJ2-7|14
TGTGCCAGCAGCCATTTGGGACAGGGAGGTGAGCAGTACTTC
CASSHLGQGGEQYF
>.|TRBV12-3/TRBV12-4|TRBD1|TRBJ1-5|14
TGTGCCAGCCGACAGGGCGAGGGCAATCAGCCCCAGCATTTT
CASRQGEGNQPQHF
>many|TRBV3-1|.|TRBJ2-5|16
TGTGCCAGCAGCCAGGGACGGGGACTCCTTCTTGAGACCCAGTACTTC
CASSQGRGLLLETQYF
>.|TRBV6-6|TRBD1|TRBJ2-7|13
TGTGCCACCCAAATGGGGGACAGCTGCGAGCAGTACTTC
CATQMGDSCEQYF
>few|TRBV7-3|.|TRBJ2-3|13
TGTGCCAGCAGCTATAGACTTCAAGATACGCAGTATTTT
CASSYRLQDTQYF
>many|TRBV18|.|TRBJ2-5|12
TGTGCCAGCAGCCCCATCCAAGAGACCCAGTACTTC
CASSPIQETQYF
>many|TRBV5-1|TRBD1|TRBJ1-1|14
TGCGCCAGCAGCCAACGGACAGGGCCGTATAAAGCTTTCTTT
CASSQRTGPYKAFF
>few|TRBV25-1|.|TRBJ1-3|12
TGTGCCAGCAGTGAACCTGGAAACACCATATATTTT
CASSEPGNTIYF
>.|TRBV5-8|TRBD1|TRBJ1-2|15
TGTGCCAGCAGCCGGAAGACAGGGCCTAACTATGGCTACACCTTC
CASSRKTGPNYGYTF
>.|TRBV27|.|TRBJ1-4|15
TGTGCCAGCAGTTCCCCCCGGGACTCGAGGGAAAAACTGTTTTTT
CASSSPRDSREKLFF
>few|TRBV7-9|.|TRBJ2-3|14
TGTGCCAGCAGCTTATCGGACCGGATGGGTACGCAGTATTTT
CASSLSDRMGTQYF
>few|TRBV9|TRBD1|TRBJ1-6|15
TGTGCCAGCAGCGGACAGGGGGGTAAAAATTCACCCCTCCACTTT
CASSGQGGKNSPLHF
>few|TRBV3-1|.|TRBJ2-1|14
TGTGCCAGCAGCCAAAATGTCGACAGTTCACGGCAGTTCTTC
CASSQNVDSSRQFF
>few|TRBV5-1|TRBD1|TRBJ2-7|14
TGCGCCAGCAGCATAAGACAGGGTCCCTACGAGCAGTACTTC
CASSIRQGPYEQYF
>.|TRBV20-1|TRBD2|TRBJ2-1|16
TGCAGTGCTAGACTGCTAGCGGGGGGGTCCTACAATGAGCAGTTCTTC
CSARLLAGGSYNEQFF
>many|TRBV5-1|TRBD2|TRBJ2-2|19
TGCGCCAGCAGCTTAACCGGGACTAGCGGGAGAACGGACACCGGGGAGCTGTTTTTT
CASSLTGTSGRTDTGELFF
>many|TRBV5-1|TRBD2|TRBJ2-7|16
TGCGCCAGCAGCTTGCCGATAGCGGGAGATCCGTACGAGCAGTACTTC
CASSLPIAGDPYEQYF
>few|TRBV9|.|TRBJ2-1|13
TGTGCCAGCAGCGTAACCCCCTCGGTTGAGCAGTTCTTC
CASSVTPSVEQFF
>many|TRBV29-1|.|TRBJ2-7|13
TGCAGCGTTCTCCGGGACATCTCCTACGAGCAGTACTTC
CSVLRDISYEQYF
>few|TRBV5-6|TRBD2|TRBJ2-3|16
TGTGCCAGCAGCTTGCCGCTAGCGGGGGGTTCAGATACGCAGTATTTT
CASSLPLAGGSDTQYF
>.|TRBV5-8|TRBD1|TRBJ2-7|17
TGTGCCAGCAGCTTGGGGTTTAGGACAGGGGAGTACTACGAGCAGTACTTC
CASSLGFRTGEYYEQYF
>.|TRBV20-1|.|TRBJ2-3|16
TGCAGTGCTAGGTACCCCCGGGTGAGCAGCGGCGATACGCAGTATTTT
CSARYPRVSSGDTQYF
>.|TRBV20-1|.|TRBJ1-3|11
TGCAGTGCTACTAAGGGAAACACCATATATTTT
CSATKGNTIYF
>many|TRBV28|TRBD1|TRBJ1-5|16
TGTGCCAGCAGTTTTTGGGACAGGGGGGGCAATCAGCCCCAGCATTTT
CASSFWDRGGNQPQHF
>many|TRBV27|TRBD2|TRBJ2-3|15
TGTGCCAGTAAAACTAGCGGGCCTAGCACAGATACGCAGTATTTT
CASKTSGPSTDTQYF
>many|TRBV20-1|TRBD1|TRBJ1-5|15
TGCAGTGCTAGAGATAGCGGGACAGGTAATCAGCCCCAGCATTTT
CSARDSGTGNQPQHF
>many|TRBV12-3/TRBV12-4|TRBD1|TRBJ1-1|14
TGTGCCAGCAGTCCTGGACAGGGGGCAACTGAAGCTTTCTTT
CASSPGQGATEAFF
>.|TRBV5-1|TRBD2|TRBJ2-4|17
TGCGCCAGCAGCTTGGCCACAGCGGGAGGGGGTAGGAACATTCAGTACTTC
CASSLATAGGGRNIQYF
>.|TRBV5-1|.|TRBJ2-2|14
TGCGCCAGCAATATAGGCCTCAACACCGGGGAGCTGTTTTTT
CASNIGLNTGELFF